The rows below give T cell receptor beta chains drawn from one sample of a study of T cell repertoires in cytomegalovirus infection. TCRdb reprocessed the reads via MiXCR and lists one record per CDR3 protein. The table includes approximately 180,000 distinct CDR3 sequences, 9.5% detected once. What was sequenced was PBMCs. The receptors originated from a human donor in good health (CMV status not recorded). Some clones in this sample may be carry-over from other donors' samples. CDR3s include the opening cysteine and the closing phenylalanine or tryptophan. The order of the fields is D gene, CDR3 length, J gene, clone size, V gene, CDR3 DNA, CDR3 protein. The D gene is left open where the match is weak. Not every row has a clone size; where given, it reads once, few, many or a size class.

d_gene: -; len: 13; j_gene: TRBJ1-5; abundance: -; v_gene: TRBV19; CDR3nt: TGTGCCACCCTTCCCGGCTTGAATCAGCCCCAGCATTTT; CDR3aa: CATLPGLNQPQHF
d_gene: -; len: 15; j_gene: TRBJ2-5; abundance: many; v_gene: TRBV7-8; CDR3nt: TGTGCCAGCAGACAAGATTCGGTCGTACAAGAGACCCAGTACTTC; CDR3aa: CASRQDSVVQETQYF
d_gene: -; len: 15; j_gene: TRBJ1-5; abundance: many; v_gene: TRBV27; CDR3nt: TGTGCCAGCAGAGAGGGGTTGTTCGGCAATCAGCCCCAGCATTTT; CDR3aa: CASREGLFGNQPQHF
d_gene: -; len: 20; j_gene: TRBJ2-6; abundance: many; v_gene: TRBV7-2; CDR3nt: TGTGCCAGCAGCTTAGTCCTGTCAGTCGGTGGTGGGTCTGGGGCCAACGTCCTGACTTTC; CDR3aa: CASSLVLSVGGGSGANVLTF
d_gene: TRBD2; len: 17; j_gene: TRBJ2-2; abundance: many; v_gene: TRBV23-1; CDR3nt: TGCGCCAGCAGTCAATCGAGCGGGGGGCGGAACACCGGGGAGCTGTTTTTT; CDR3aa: CASSQSSGGRNTGELFF
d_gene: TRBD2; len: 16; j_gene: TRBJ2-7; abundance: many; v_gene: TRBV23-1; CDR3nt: TGCGCCAGCAGTCACTCGACTAGCGGAACCCACCAGGGGCAGTACTTC; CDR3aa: CASSHSTSGTHQGQYF
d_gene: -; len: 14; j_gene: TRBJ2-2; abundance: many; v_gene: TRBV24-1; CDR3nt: TGTGCCTCCACAACTAGCACGGACACCGGGGAGCTGTTTTTT; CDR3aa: CASTTSTDTGELFF
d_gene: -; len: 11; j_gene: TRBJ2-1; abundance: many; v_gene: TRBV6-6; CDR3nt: TGTGCCAGTACGGATGTGAATGAGCAGTTCTTC; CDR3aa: CASTDVNEQFF
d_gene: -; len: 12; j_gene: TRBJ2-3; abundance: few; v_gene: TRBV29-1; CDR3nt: TGCAGCGTAAGGCGGGGCACAGATACGCAGTATTTT; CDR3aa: CSVRRGTDTQYF
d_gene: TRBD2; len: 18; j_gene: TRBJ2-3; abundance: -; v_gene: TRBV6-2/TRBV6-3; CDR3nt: TGTGCCAGCAGTTACTCACCGGTGGTAGCGGGAGTTACAGATACGCAGTATTTT; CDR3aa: CASSYSPVVAGVTDTQYF
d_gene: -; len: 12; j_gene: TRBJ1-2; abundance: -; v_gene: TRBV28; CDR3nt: TGTGCCAGTGCCCCGGGGGGCAGAGGCTACACCTTC; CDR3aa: CASAPGGRGYTF
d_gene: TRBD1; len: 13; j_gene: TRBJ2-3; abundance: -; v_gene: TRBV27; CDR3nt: TGTGCCAGCCACAGGGGAAACGCAGATACGCAGTATTTT; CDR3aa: CASHRGNADTQYF
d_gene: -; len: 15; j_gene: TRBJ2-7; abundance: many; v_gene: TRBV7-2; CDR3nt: TGTGCCAGCAGTTCGGTCCATAGGGGGGAATACGAGCAGTACTTC; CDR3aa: CASSSVHRGEYEQYF
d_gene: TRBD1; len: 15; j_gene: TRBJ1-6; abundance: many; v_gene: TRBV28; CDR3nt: TGTGCCAGCAGGGATGCGGCAGGGGGTTATTCACCCCTCCACTTT; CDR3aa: CASRDAAGGYSPLHF
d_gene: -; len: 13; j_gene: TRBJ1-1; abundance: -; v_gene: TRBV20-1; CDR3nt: TGCAGTGCCGTCCGGGAGAGGCACACTGAAGCTTTCTTT; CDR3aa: CSAVRERHTEAFF
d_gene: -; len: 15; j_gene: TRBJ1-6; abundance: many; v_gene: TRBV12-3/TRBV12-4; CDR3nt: TGTGCCAGCAGTTTGTATCAGGGGCTGAATTCACCCCTCCACTTT; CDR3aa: CASSLYQGLNSPLHF
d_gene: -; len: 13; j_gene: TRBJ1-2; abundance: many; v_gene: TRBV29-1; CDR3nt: TGCAGCGTTGAACGGGGGCGAGGCTATGGCTACACCTTC; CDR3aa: CSVERGRGYGYTF
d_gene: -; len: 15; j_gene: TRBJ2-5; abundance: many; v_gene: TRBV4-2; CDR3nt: TGTGCCAGCAGCCAAGATCAGGGCTCTAGAGAGACCCAGTACTTC; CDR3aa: CASSQDQGSRETQYF
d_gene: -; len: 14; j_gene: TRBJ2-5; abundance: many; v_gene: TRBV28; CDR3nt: TGTGCCAGCAGGACCGGGGGAGTTTCCGGGGCCCAGTACTTC; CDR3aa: CASRTGGVSGAQYF